These 15 T cell receptor beta chains originate from one sample sequenced in a study of regulatory T cells in long-lasting Graves disease. Specified time point: newly diagnosed GD, antithyroid drugs for less than 3 months. Following extraction of RNA from PBMCs, that RNA was used to make the TCR library. Through Arm-PCR of CDR3 regions and iRepertoire HTBI primers, TCR beta libraries were built. TCRdb itself ran the multiplex PCR reads through MiXCR, one entry per CDR3 protein. The sample lists 550,000 to 700,000 distinct CDR3 sequences, about 16% occurring once. A further study also used this sample, focusing on T cells in Graves' hyperthyroidism and ophthalmopathy.

Source: peripheral blood mononuclear cells (PBMCs), taken at new diagnosis, from a patient treated with antithyroid drugs. Receptor source: a man between 18 and 29 years old with Graves disease.

This clonotype was found many times. V and J are TRBV18 and TRBJ2-1; 9 bases are a match to TRBD2. This CDR3 spans 15 amino acids. J lost 3 bases, V lost 3 bases, and 3 bases had no gene match. Germline lookup yields CDR1 KGHSH and CDR2 LQKENI. CDR3 sequence: CASSPKAGGYNEQFF. CDR3 nucleotides: TGTGCCAGCTCACCTAAAGCGGGGGGCTACAATGAGCAGTTCTTC.

There are many counts of this clonotype. V and J are TRBV4-1 and TRBJ2-7; 10 positions agree with TRBD2. The CDR3 loop spans 17 amino acids. CDR1 and CDR2 from the germline V gene are MGHRA and YSYEKL. V lost 1 base and J lost 0; bases outside the gene matches: 6. The CDR3 loop is CASSQGPGLATSYEQYF. CDR3 coding DNA: TGCGCCAGCAGCCAAGGGCCGGGACTAGCGACCTCCTACGAGCAGTACTTC.

This clonotype appeared many times. The V gene is TRBV28, the J gene TRBJ2-5; maybe TRBD2 (6 bases). Trimming removed 5 bases at V and 2 bases at J, with 12 bases between. This CDR3 comprises 14 residues. CDR1 and CDR2 (germline): MDHEN, SYDVKM. The CDR3 is CASSRRDSQETQYF. CDR3 in DNA: TGTGCCAGCAGTCGCCGGGACTCTCAAGAGACCCAGTACTTC.

This clonotype has only a few counts. The chain carries TRBV10-2 and TRBJ1-4; D possibly corresponds to TRBD1 (5 bases). This CDR3 contains 13 residues. The germline CDR1 and CDR2 sequences are WSHSY and SAAADI. V gave up 7 bases and J gave up 6 bases, with 12 bases separating them. CDR3 amino acids: CASTGTDHEKLFF. The CDR3 DNA is TGCGCCAGCACCGGGACGGACCATGAAAAACTGTTTTTT.

The chain is built from TRBV4-2 and TRBJ2-5; 7 bases align to TRBD2. The CDR3 spans 16 residues. The V gene end was trimmed by 3 bases and the J gene end by 1 base; junction bases not matched to a gene: 8. CDR1 is LGHNA, CDR2 YNFKEQ, per germline. The CDR3 nucleotides are TGTGCCAGCAGCCAGGCCAGAGCGGGGTTCCAAGAGACCCAGTACTTC. Protein: CASSQARAGFQETQYF.

This chain links TRBV20-1 with TRBJ2-3; TRBD1 matches at 9 bases. This CDR3 has 15 amino acids. The V and J ends lost 4 bases and 2 bases, in that order; junction bases with no gene match: 7. Germline CDR1 reads DFQATT; CDR2 reads SNEGSKA (reference sequence). For the CDR3, the DNA is TGCAGTGCTAATGCCGGGACAGGGACCACAGATACGCAGTATTTT. It codes for CSANAGTGTTDTQYF.

This clonotype appeared many times. This chain joins TRBV24-1 and TRBJ2-1; maybe TRBD1 (6 bases). The CDR3 contains 14 residues. The V gene's germline CDR1 is KGHDR and CDR2 SFDVKD. V was cut by 7 bases and J by 3 bases, with 12 bases left in between. CDR3 coding DNA: TGTGCCACCAGAGAGACAGGTAGCTACAATGAGCAGTTCTTC. Translation: CATRETGSYNEQFF.

The chain's CDR3 is CAWGQTGGYNEQFF. CDR3 coding DNA: TGTGCCTGGGGACAGACAGGGGGCTACAATGAGCAGTTCTTC. V is TRBV30 and J is TRBJ2-1, with TRBD1 matching over 9 bases. After removal of 5 bases from V and 3 bases from J, the junction contained 5 bases not matched to a gene. The germline V gene encodes CDR1 GTSNPN and CDR2 SVGIG (reference sequence). The CDR3 is made up of 14 amino acids.

This clonotype was counted only a few times. The chain employs TRBV19 and TRBJ1-1, with D hard to call. Germline CDR1 and CDR2: LNHDA and SQIVND (reference sequence). V was cut by 6 bases and J by 4 bases, with 12 bases left in between. CDR3 length equals 13 residues. The CDR3 coding sequence is TGTGCCAGTAGCAACCCGGTGGGCACTGAAGCTTTCTTT. This encodes CASSNPVGTEAFF.

At least ten counts were recorded for this clonotype. This chain joins TRBV2 and TRBJ1-1; D is uncertain. Germline CDR1 SNHLY, CDR2 FYNNEI. V lost 7 bases and J 7 bases, leaving 16 bases between the germline ends. CDR3 length: 13 residues. DNA of the CDR3: TGTGCCAGCACCTCGCTAGAAGGTGTTGAAGCTTTCTTT. It specifies CASTSLEGVEAFF.

The chain joins TRBV6-2 or TRBV6-3 to TRBJ2-3; D gene unclear. The CDR3 is made up of 15 amino acids. The germline gives CDR1 MNHEY, CDR2 SVGEGT. V was shortened by 0 bases and J by 6 bases, with 13 bases between the two germline ends. CDR3 loop: CASSYSHDVGDTQYF. The DNA for the CDR3 is TGTGCCAGCAGTTACTCGCACGACGTGGGTGATACGCAGTATTTT.

The chain employs TRBV10-3 and TRBJ2-4; possible D gene TRBD1, 6 bases. The CDR3 has 15 amino acids. Germline V lookup: CDR1 ENHRY, CDR2 SYGVKD. Trimming pared 5 bases from V and 0 bases from J, leaving 11 bases between. In DNA form, the CDR3 reads TGTGCCATCAGTCATTCAGGGGTAGCCAAAAACATTCAGTACTTC. As protein: CAISHSGVAKNIQYF.

Regarding this clonotype: The junction and the germline gene differ at one end; a read error may be behind it. V gene TRBV5-1 combines with J gene TRBJ1-1; 11 bases align to TRBD1. This CDR3 region has 17 residues. Germline V gene sequence: CDR1 SGHRS, CDR2 YFSETQ. CDR3 coding DNA: TGTGCCAGCAGCGCCGGGACAGGGGGACTTCGATTCACTGAAGCTTTCTTT. It is translated as CASSAGTGGLRFTEAFF.

The chain couples TRBV5-4 to TRBJ1-1, with D uncertain. Trimming took 4 bases from V and 3 from J, leaving 16 bases between them. There are 15 residues in the CDR3. Germline CDR1 is SGHNT and CDR2 is YYREEE (reference sequence). In DNA form, the CDR3 reads TGTGCCAGCAGCACCGGCCGGGAGTTAGACACTGAAGCTTTCTTT. Translating it yields CASSTGRELDTEAFF. Full variable domain (remainder filled in from reference TRBV5-4 and TRBJ1-1): ETGVTQSPTHLIKTRGQQVTLRCSSQSGHNTVSWYQQALGQGPQFIFQYYREEENGRGNFPPRFSGLQFPNYSSELNVNALELDDSALYLCASSTGRELDTEAFFGQGTRLTVV.

Many counts were recorded for this clonotype. The rearrangement uses TRBV11-3 and TRBJ2-1, with 8 nucleotides matching TRBD2. Germline-derived CDR1 and CDR2 are SGHNT and YENEEA. After removal of 5 bases from V and 6 bases from J, the junction contained 9 bases not matched to a gene. The CDR3 sequence is 15 residues long. This CDR3 reads CASSVGTSYVNEQFF. The CDR3 region has the DNA TGTGCCAGCAGCGTCGGGACTAGTTACGTCAATGAGCAGTTCTTC.